This record looks at one T cell receptor beta chain sequence and its context. Germline lookup yields CDR1 MNHEY and CDR2 SVGAGI. The CDR3 has 13 amino acids. The ends lost 0 bases at V and 9 bases at J; junction bases unmatched: 5. This table comes from immunoSEQ multiplex PCR, and its TCRdb copy is limited to in-frame clones, with some not included. Of about 70,000 clones in the sample, 94% were seen once. The data are from a study of T cell changes during pregnancy in multiple sclerosis. The chain employs TRBV6-5 and TRBJ2-7; 7 bases map to TRBD2. The clonotype comes from a female donor with multiple sclerosis, enrolled in a pregnancy study. The sample here was peripheral blood, taken in the third trimester of pregnancy. As DNA, the CDR3 is TGTGCCAGCAGTTACTCTGGGGGGGGAGGGCAGTACTTC. Its protein is CASSYSGGGGQYF.